This T cell receptor (beta chain) appears in the sequencing data of a study of blood T cell repertoires in COVID-19 (dated by TCRdb to about 2020). For the wider study: Samples covering the acute and convalescent phases of COVID-19 were provided by collaborators in the United States, Italy and Spain. The prospective study material was composed of cDNA or gDNA derived from T cells, B-cell-depleted T cells, or PBMCs. The repertoires were made available in a free public database intended to serve as a resource for research on the immune response to SARS-CoV-2. HLA class I and class II types, where available, came from metadata supplied by the sample provider rather than from assay-based typing. Deeply sampled blood TCRbeta repertoires from subjects exposed to, actively infected with, or recovered from COVID-19 were included in the dataset. Nearly every sample came with metadata listing a de-identified subject ID, COVID-19 status, age in years and sex. Samples came from the ongoing ImmuneRACE study (first 160 participants) plus 1,254 subjects from 6 global collaborators. General findings and caveats noted by the study authors: Clinical and demographic metadata were provided uncurated, with the amount varying by source and participant.

Note on this clone: Its binding antigen is unknown. Nothing much larger sits one base from this clone, and base qualities are not available.

CDR1 and CDR2 are read off the germline V gene as SNHLY and FYNNEI. The CDR3, cysteine through phenylalanine, is 15 amino acids long. CDR3 DNA only is kept here, 45 bases in frame from base 1. Trimming removed 6 bases from V and 5 bases from J; the gene matches leave 5 bases unexplained. TCRbeta CDR3 regions were amplified from genomic DNA by means of the immunoSEQ Assay, a bias-controlled multiplex PCR. Per the source publication's procedure: Nucleated cell counts per sample were estimated from amplification of reference gene primers within the assay. Sequence reads were collapsed and filtered to measure the absolute abundance of every unique TCRbeta CDR3 rearrangement. For each sample, productive Simpson clonality was calculated by taking the square root of Simpson's diversity index across productive rearrangements. Not all clones reach the TCRdb copy of this immuneACCESS table, which keeps in-frame sequences only. Checked studies attribute under half of the gap to unresolved V genes and leave the rest unexplained. The V and J calls and clone size were taken over from that table, and D and trimming were inferred from the DNA. Counted in this sample were some 86,000 clones; 65% to 85% of them appeared once. 31% of the sample rests with the top ten.

Collaborating institutions collected whole blood in K2EDTA tubes following their own protocols. For TCRbeta analysis, collaborators shipped samples as frozen whole blood, isolated PBMCs, or DNA extracted from either of those sample types. This clonotype was sampled from a woman of 80 years or more with active or convalescent COVID-19. The source material was peripheral blood. The rearrangement joined TRBV2 to TRBJ2-3; 13 nucleotides in the junction match TRBD2. The CDR3 region: CASRIGLAGVDTQYF. The base sequence is TGTGCCAGCAGAATCGGACTAGCGGGAGTAGATACGCAGTATTTT.